This T cell receptor (beta chain) was observed in a study of CXCR3-negative and CXCR3-positive naive CD8 T cells. Findings of the study overall: More hydrophobic TRB CDR3s occurred in CXCR3-positive than in CXCR3-negative naive cells.

As to this clonotype: What it recognizes is unknown.

Germline V gene data show CDR1 as MNHEY and CDR2 as SMNVEV (reference sequence). The CDR3 extends over 11 amino acids. Researchers prepared the TRB cDNA libraries using 5' RACE with UMI labels. TCRdb reprocessed the 5' RACE reads, with one entry per CDR3 protein and no DNA. Across roughly 40,000 distinct CDR3 sequences, the top ten clones capture about 1.6% of the sample. The receptor was isolated from a human donor in good health. Some clones in this sample may be carry-over from other donors' samples. The chain combines TRBV27 with TRBJ2-3. Source material: naive CXCR3- CD8+ T cells from blood. As for subset: CD45RO-CCR7+CD27+CD95- naive CD8+ T cells lacking CXCR3 (TNR3-). CDR3 sequence reads: CASRETDTQYF.